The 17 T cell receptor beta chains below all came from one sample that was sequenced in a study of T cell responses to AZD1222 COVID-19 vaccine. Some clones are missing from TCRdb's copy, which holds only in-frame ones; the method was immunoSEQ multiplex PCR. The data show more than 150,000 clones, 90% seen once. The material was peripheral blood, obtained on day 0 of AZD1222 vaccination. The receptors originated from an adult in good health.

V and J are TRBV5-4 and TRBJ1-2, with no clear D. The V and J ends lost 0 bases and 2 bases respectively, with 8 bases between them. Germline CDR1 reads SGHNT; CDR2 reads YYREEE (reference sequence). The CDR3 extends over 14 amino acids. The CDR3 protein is CASSLGSENYGYTF. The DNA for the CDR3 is TGTGCCAGCAGCTTGGGCAGCGAGAACTATGGCTACACCTTC. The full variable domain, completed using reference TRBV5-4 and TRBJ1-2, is ETGVTQSPTHLIKTRGQQVTLRCSSQSGHNTVSWYQQALGQGPQFIFQYYREEENGRGNFPPRFSGLQFPNYSSELNVNALELDDSALYLCASSLGSENYGYTFGSGTRLTVV.

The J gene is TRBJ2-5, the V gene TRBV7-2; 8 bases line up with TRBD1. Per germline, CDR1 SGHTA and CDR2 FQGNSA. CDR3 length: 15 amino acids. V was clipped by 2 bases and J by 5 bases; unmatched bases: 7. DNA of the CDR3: TGTGCCAGCAGCTTAAACGCCGGACAGGGCGAGACCCAGTACTTC. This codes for CASSLNAGQGETQYF.

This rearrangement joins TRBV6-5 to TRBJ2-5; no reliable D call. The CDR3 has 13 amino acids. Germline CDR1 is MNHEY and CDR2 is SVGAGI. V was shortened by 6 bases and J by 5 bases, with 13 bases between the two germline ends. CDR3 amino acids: CASRSSGRETQYF. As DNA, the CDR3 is TGTGCCAGCAGATCATCCGGGCGGGAGACCCAGTACTTC.

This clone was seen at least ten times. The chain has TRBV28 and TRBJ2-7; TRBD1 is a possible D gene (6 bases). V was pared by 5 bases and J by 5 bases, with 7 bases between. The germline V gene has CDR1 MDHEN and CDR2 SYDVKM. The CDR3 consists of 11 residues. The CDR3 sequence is CASSDRNEQYF. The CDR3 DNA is TGTGCCAGCAGTGACAGGAACGAGCAGTACTTC.

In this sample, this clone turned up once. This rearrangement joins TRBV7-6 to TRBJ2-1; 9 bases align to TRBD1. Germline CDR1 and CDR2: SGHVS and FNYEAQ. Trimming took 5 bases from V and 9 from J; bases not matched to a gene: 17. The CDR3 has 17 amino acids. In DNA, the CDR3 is TGTGCCAGCAGCCCCACCCCACCCGGACAGGGGAGTACTGAGCAGTTCTTC. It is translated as CASSPTPPGQGSTEQFF.

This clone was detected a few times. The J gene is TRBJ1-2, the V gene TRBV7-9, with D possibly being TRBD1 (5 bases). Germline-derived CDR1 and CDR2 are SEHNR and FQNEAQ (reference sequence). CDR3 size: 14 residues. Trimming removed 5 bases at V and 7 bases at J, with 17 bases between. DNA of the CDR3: TGTGCCAGCAGCCCTGGGACCGCTATACTTGGCTACACCTTC. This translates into CASSPGTAILGYTF.

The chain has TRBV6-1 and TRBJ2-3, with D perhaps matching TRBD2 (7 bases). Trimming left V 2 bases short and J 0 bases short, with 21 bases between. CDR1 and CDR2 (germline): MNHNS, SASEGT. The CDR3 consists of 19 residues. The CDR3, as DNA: TGTGCCAGCAGTGAATTACCCGTTGGGGCGGGGGCTAGCACAGATACGCAGTATTTT. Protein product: CASSELPVGAGASTDTQYF.

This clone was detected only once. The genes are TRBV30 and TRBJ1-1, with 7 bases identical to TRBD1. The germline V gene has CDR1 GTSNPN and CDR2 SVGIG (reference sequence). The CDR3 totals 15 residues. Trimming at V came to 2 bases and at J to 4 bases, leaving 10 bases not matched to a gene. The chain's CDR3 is CAWSTKQGLGTEAFF. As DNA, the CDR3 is TGTGCCTGGAGTACCAAACAGGGGTTGGGCACTGAAGCTTTCTTT.

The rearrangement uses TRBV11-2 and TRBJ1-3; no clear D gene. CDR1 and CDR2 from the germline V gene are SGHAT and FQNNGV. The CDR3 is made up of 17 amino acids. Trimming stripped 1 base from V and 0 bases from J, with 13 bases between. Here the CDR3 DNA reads TGTGCCAGCAGCTTAGGTGCAGCGCGGCTCTCTGGAAACACCATATATTTT. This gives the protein CASSLGAARLSGNTIYF.

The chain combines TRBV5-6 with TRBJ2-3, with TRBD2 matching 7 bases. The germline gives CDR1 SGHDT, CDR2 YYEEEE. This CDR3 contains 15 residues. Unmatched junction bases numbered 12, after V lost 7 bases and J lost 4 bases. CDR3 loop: CASLGLGRGADTQYF. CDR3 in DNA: TGTGCCAGCCTCGGACTAGGTCGGGGCGCAGATACGCAGTATTTT.

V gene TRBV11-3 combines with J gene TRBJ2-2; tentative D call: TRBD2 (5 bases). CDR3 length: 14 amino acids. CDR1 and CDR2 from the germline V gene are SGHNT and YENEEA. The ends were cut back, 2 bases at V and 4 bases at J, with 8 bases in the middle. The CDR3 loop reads CASSLQEGTGELFF. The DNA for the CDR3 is TGTGCCAGCAGCTTACAAGAGGGCACCGGGGAGCTGTTTTTT.

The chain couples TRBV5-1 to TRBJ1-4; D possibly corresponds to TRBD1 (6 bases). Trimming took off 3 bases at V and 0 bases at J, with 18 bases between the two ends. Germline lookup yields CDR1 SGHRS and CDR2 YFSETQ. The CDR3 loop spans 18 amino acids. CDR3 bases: TGCGCCAGCAGCTGGGCCCCCCGGGACATCGCAACTAATGAAAAACTGTTTTTT. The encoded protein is CASSWAPRDIATNEKLFF. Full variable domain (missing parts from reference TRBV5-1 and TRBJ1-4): KAGVTQTPRYLIKTRGQQVTLSCSPISGHRSVSWYQQTPGQGLQFLFEYFSETQRNKGNFPGRFSGRQFSNSRSEMNVSTLELGDSALYLCASSWAPRDIATNEKLFFGSGTQLSVL.

The CDR3 bases are TGTGCCAGCAGCTTTCCCTCGGGGATAGATACGCAGTATTTT. Translated, it gives CASSFPSGIDTQYF. The genes are TRBV5-8 and TRBJ2-3; D might be TRBD2 (5 bases). The CDR3 loop spans 14 amino acids. The germline CDR1 and CDR2 sequences are SGHTS and YDEGEE. V shed 2 bases and J shed 5 bases, with 12 bases lying between them.

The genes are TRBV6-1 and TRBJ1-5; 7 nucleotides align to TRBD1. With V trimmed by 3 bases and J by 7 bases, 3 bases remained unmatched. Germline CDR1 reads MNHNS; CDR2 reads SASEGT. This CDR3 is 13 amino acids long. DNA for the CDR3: TGTGCCAGCAGTGACAGGGGGGTGCAGCCCCAGCATTTT. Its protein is CASSDRGVQPQHF.

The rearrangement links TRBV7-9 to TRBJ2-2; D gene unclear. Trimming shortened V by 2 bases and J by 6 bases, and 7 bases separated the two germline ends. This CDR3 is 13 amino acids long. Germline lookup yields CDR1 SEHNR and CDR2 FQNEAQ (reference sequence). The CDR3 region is CASSLLGAGELFF. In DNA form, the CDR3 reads TGTGCCAGCAGCTTACTTGGCGCCGGGGAGCTGTTTTTT.

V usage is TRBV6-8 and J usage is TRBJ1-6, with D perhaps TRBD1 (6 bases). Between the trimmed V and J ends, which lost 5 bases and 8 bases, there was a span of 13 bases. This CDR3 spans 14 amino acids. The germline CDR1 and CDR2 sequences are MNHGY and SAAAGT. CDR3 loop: CASSRGRGYSPLHF. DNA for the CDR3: TGTGCCAGCAGTAGGGGCAGGGGTTATTCACCCCTCCACTTT.

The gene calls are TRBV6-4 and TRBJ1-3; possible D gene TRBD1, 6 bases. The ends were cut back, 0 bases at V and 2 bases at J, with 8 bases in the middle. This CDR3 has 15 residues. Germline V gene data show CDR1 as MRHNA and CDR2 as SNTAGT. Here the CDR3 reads CASSDSTGPGNTIYF. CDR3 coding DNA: TGTGCCAGCAGTGACTCAACAGGGCCTGGAAACACCATATATTTT.